A single sample gave rise to the 30 T cell receptor beta chains below, sequenced in a study of blood T cell repertoires in COVID-19. Data came from immunoSEQ multiplex PCR; TCRdb stores just in-frame clones and leaves some out. The sample lists roughly 100,000 clones, around 82% occurring once. What was sequenced was peripheral blood. The receptors shown here come from a man aged 60 to 69 with acute or convalescent COVID-19.

The rearrangement uses TRBV27 and TRBJ2-7; 9 nucleotides agree with TRBD1. Trimming took 6 bases from V and 7 from J; bases not matched to a gene: 7. The germline V gene has CDR1 MNHEY and CDR2 SMNVEV (reference sequence). The CDR3 extends over 13 amino acids. The CDR3 loop reads CASSPDRGGEQYF. For the CDR3, the DNA is TGTGCCAGCAGCCCCGACAGGGGGGGAGAGCAGTACTTC.

The CDR3 DNA reads TGTGCCAGCAGCCAGAGCTCCTATAATTCACCCCTCCACTTT. Translated: CASSQSSYNSPLHF. The V and J genes are TRBV3-1 (or the pseudogene TRBV3-2) and TRBJ1-6, with unresolved D. V was trimmed by 3 bases and J by 0 bases, leaving 3 bases between them. The CDR3 has 14 amino acids. Per the germline V gene, CDR1 is LGHDT and CDR2 is YNNKEL (reference sequence).

This sequence joins TRBV12-3 or TRBV12-4 and TRBJ1-1, with a tentative D call TRBD1 (6 bases). The CDR3 length is 13 residues. V lost 10 bases to trimming and J lost 4 bases, with 16 bases between them. The CDR3 reads CATRGGWATEAFF. The CDR3 DNA follows: TGTGCCACCAGAGGGGGTTGGGCCACTGAAGCTTTCTTT.

This rearrangement joins TRBV6-5 to TRBJ1-1, with TRBD1 identical over 11 bases. Germline CDR1 and CDR2: MNHEY and SVGAGI. V was clipped by 4 bases and J by 4 bases; unmatched bases: 5. This CDR3 is 15 amino acids long. The CDR3 loop is CASSLSGTGGTEAFF. The CDR3 DNA is TGTGCCAGCAGTTTATCCGGGACAGGGGGCACTGAAGCTTTCTTT.

This clone has a handful of counts. The V gene is TRBV15, the J gene TRBJ1-4; perhaps TRBD1 as D (6 bases). Germline CDR1 and CDR2: LNHNV and YYDKDF (reference sequence). The CDR3 has 15 residues. Trimming took off 4 bases at V and 3 bases at J, with 12 bases between the two ends. CDR3 sequence: CATSTKTGSNEKLFF. The CDR3 nucleotides are TGTGCCACCAGCACAAAGACAGGATCTAATGAAAAACTGTTTTTT.

The genes are TRBV2 and TRBJ2-5, with D perhaps matching TRBD1 (6 bases). Germline V gene lookup returns CDR1 SNHLY and CDR2 FYNNEI. V lost 5 bases and J lost 5, with 12 bases in between. CDR3 length: 13 residues. DNA of the CDR3: TGTGCCAGCAGTCCCCAGGGGCGGGAGACCCAGTACTTC. Translation gives CASSPQGRETQYF.

The chain is built from TRBV6-2 or TRBV6-3 and TRBJ2-3; D is possibly TRBD2 (5 bases). Trimming cost V 0 bases and J 2 bases, with 12 bases left between them. CDR1 and CDR2 (germline): MNHEY, SVGEGT. CDR3 length equals 16 residues. CDR3 in amino acids: CASSYSRAAFTDTQYF. The CDR3 DNA reads as TGTGCCAGCAGTTACTCGAGGGCAGCTTTCACAGATACGCAGTATTTT.

This clone was seen a single time. The gene calls are TRBV9 and TRBJ2-7; D is perhaps TRBD2 (6 bases). The CDR3 totals 16 residues. Germline CDR1 is SGDLS and CDR2 is YYNGEE. Trimming shortened V by 0 bases and J by 3 bases, and 16 bases separated the two germline ends. The CDR3 region has the DNA TGTGCCAGCAGCGTAGCCCCCGCGGGGCTAAACTACGAGCAGTACTTC. Translating gives CASSVAPAGLNYEQYF.

V gene TRBV6-5 combines with J gene TRBJ2-5; tentatively, D is TRBD1 (6 bases). This CDR3 is 14 amino acids long. Germline V gives CDR1 MNHEY, CDR2 SVGAGI. V shed 3 bases and J shed 5 bases, with 13 bases lying between them. CDR3 region: CASSYTQGWETQYF. DNA of the CDR3: TGTGCCAGCAGTTATACGCAGGGGTGGGAGACCCAGTACTTC.

This clone was counted once. V is TRBV5-1 and J is TRBJ2-7, with 8 positions matching TRBD1. Trimming cost V 1 base and J 2 bases; bases outside gene matches: 5. In germline, CDR1 is SGHRS, CDR2 YFSETQ. This CDR3 has 15 residues. The CDR3 spells CASSLRAGGTYEQYF. CDR3 sequence (DNA): TGCGCCAGCAGCTTGCGGGCAGGGGGCACCTACGAGCAGTACTTC.

The chain joins TRBV28 to TRBJ2-2; 11 bases fit TRBD2. After removal of 6 bases from V and 4 bases from J, the junction contained 10 bases not matched to a gene. Germline CDR1 is MDHEN and CDR2 is SYDVKM. CDR3 length equals 17 residues. CDR3 coding DNA: TGTGCCAGCAGGGGAGGGACTAGCGGACAGATCACCGGGGAGCTGTTTTTT. Its protein is CASRGGTSGQITGELFF. Filled out from reference TRBV28 and TRBJ2-2, the complete variable domain reads DVKVTQSSRYLVKRTGEKVFLECVQDMDHENMFWYRQDPGLGLRLIYFSYDVKMKEKGDIPEGYSVSREKKERFSLILESASTNQTSMYLCASRGGTSGQITGELFFGEGSRLTVL.

The chain couples TRBV28 to TRBJ2-3; 11 bases match TRBD2. The germline gives CDR1 MDHEN, CDR2 SYDVKM. The CDR3 has 18 amino acids. Trimming cost V 5 bases and J 6 bases; bases outside gene matches: 16. DNA of the CDR3: TGTGCCAGCAGTCCTAGCGGGAGGCCCGTTTCGCGGAAGGATACGCAGTATTTT. Translating it yields CASSPSGRPVSRKDTQYF. The complete variable domain, with remaining parts taken from reference TRBV28 and TRBJ2-3, reads DVKVTQSSRYLVKRTGEKVFLECVQDMDHENMFWYRQDPGLGLRLIYFSYDVKMKEKGDIPEGYSVSREKKERFSLILESASTNQTSMYLCASSPSGRPVSRKDTQYFGPGTRLTVL.

This clone has just a few counts. J is TRBJ2-7 and V is TRBV7-3; D may be TRBD2 (5 bases). The CDR3 is made up of 13 amino acids. From germline, CDR1 is SGHTA and CDR2 FQGTGA. Trimming took 2 bases from V and 4 from J, leaving 9 bases between them. The CDR3 here is CASSLVGEYEQYF. CDR3 nucleotides: TGTGCCAGCAGCTTAGTCGGGGAATACGAGCAGTACTTC.

The chain combines TRBV10-2 with TRBJ2-1, with TRBD1 identical over 8 bases. The CDR3 has 15 amino acids. CDR1 WSHSY and CDR2 SAAADI come from the germline V gene. V was clipped by 4 bases and J by 6 bases; unmatched bases: 8. The CDR3 DNA sequence: TGCGCCAGCAGTGTAGTAGGACAGGGAGGCAATGAGCAGTTCTTC. It is translated as CASSVVGQGGNEQFF.

The chain links TRBV19 to TRBJ2-5; maybe TRBD1 (5 bases). The V and J ends lost 0 bases and 7 bases respectively, with 24 bases between them. Per germline, CDR1 LNHDA and CDR2 SQIVND (reference sequence). The CDR3 has 18 amino acids. This CDR3 is CASSIDPGQLWGATTQYF. The CDR3 DNA reads as TGTGCCAGTAGTATAGATCCTGGACAACTGTGGGGCGCAACGACCCAGTACTTC.

The chain recombines TRBV5-1 with TRBJ2-3; TRBD2 aligns across 11 bases. The CDR3 totals 19 residues. The germline V gene encodes CDR1 SGHRS and CDR2 YFSETQ. Unmatched junction bases numbered 11, after V lost 1 base and J lost 1 base. This CDR3 is CASSLRVVAGGPGTDTQYF. CDR3 coding DNA: TGCGCCAGCAGCTTGAGGGTAGTAGCGGGAGGGCCGGGCACAGATACGCAGTATTTT.

The genes are TRBV7-2 and TRBJ1-2; 7 bases fit TRBD1. CDR1 is SGHTA and CDR2 is FQGNSA in the germline V gene. This CDR3 has 13 residues. V trimming: 2 bases; J trimming: 6 bases; junction bases outside the gene matches: 3. The CDR3 sequence: CASSLQQGNGYTF. The CDR3 region has the DNA TGTGCCAGCAGCTTACAACAGGGGAATGGCTACACCTTC.

This clone was seen more than once but under ten times. This chain links TRBV4-2 with TRBJ2-3; 12 nucleotides match TRBD2. Germline V CDR1 and CDR2: LGHNA, YNFKEQ. With V trimmed by 2 bases and J by 6 bases, 15 bases remained unmatched. The CDR3 contains 19 residues. The DNA for the CDR3 is TGTGCCAGCAGCCAAAGGGCTAGCGGGGGGGCCGGTCTAGAGGATACGCAGTATTTT. Residues: CASSQRASGGAGLEDTQYF.

This rearrangement joins TRBV11-2 to TRBJ1-1, with D unclear. The germline CDR1 and CDR2 sequences are SGHAT and FQNNGV. The CDR3 length is 15 residues. The V end was cut by 5 bases, the J end by 5 bases, with 18 bases between. The CDR3 DNA reads as TGTGCCAGCAGCCCAGTCTCGGCGGGAGGGACTGAAGCTTTCTTT. It yields the protein CASSPVSAGGTEAFF.

This clone was picked up one time. V is TRBV28 and J is TRBJ1-5; D perhaps matches TRBD1 (6 bases). Trimming stripped 5 bases from V and 3 bases from J, with 14 bases between. In germline, CDR1 is MDHEN, CDR2 SYDVKM. The CDR3 extends over 15 amino acids. The CDR3 region is CASSLTTGFNQPQHF. Written as DNA, the CDR3 is TGTGCCAGCAGTCTGACGACAGGCTTCAATCAGCCCCAGCATTTT.

This chain links TRBV6-5 with TRBJ1-1, with 9 bases identical to TRBD1. Germline-derived CDR1 and CDR2 are MNHEY and SVGAGI. The J segment lost 5 bases and the V segment lost 2 bases, leaving 0 bases of the junction unmatched. The CDR3 is 13 residues long. CDR3 in amino acids: CASSYGQGTEAFF. CDR3 sequence (DNA): TGTGCCAGCAGTTACGGACAGGGGACTGAAGCTTTCTTT.

The V and J genes are TRBV19 and TRBJ1-1, with D perhaps matching TRBD1 (6 bases). The CDR3 sequence is 15 residues long. Trimming stripped 1 base from V and 1 base from J, with 10 bases between. CDR1 is LNHDA and CDR2 is SQIVND in the germline V gene (reference sequence). The CDR3 region is CASSIGGTRNTEAFF. In DNA form, the CDR3 reads TGTGCCAGTAGTATAGGAGGGACAAGGAACACTGAAGCTTTCTTT.

The J gene is TRBJ2-3, the V gene TRBV28, with 8 bases lining up with TRBD1. CDR1 is MDHEN, CDR2 SYDVKM, per germline. The trim removed 3 bases at V and 0 bases at J, leaving 2 bases unmatched. The CDR3 sequence is 15 residues long. The CDR3 DNA reads TGTGCCAGCAGTTTTAGGACAGGGAGCACAGATACGCAGTATTTT. It encodes CASSFRTGSTDTQYF. The full variable domain, rest sourced from reference TRBV28 and TRBJ2-3, is DVKVTQSSRYLVKRTGEKVFLECVQDMDHENMFWYRQDPGLGLRLIYFSYDVKMKEKGDIPEGYSVSREKKERFSLILESASTNQTSMYLCASSFRTGSTDTQYFGPGTRLTVL.

This chain connects TRBV5-8 to TRBJ1-4; D may be TRBD1 (5 bases). V was pared by 1 base and J by 8 bases, with 12 bases between. Per the germline V gene, CDR1 is SGHTS and CDR2 is YDEGEE. The CDR3 spans 14 residues. The CDR3 loop reads CASSLWQGEEKLFF. The CDR3 DNA reads TGTGCCAGCAGCTTGTGGCAGGGTGAGGAAAAACTGTTTTTT.

CDR3 in amino acids: CASSPGQPGNTIYF. The CDR3 nucleotides read TGTGCCAGCTCACCAGGACAGCCAGGAAACACCATATATTTT. This chain joins TRBV18 and TRBJ1-3, with TRBD1 as a possible D gene (6 bases). V lost 2 bases to trimming and J lost 4 bases, with 9 bases between them. The CDR3 has 14 residues. The germline V gene encodes CDR1 KGHSH and CDR2 LQKENI.

The rearrangement joins TRBV28 to TRBJ1-5; D gene ambiguous. There are 12 residues in the CDR3. Germline V gene lookup returns CDR1 MDHEN and CDR2 SYDVKM. The germline V and J ends were trimmed by 6 bases and 5 bases, with 8 bases remaining between them. CDR3 bases: TGTGCCAGCAGCCTACCATATCAGCCCCAGCATTTT. It specifies CASSLPYQPQHF.

The chain employs TRBV6-5 and TRBJ2-7; the match to TRBD2 covers 10 bases. With 8 bases clipped from V and 4 bases from J, the junction kept 5 bases outside the gene matches. This CDR3 has 13 residues. The V gene's germline CDR1 is MNHEY and CDR2 SVGAGI. The CDR3 here is CASAGTSAYEQYF. As DNA, the CDR3 is TGTGCCAGCGCCGGGACTAGCGCGTACGAGCAGTACTTC.

The chain joins TRBV28 to TRBJ2-7; 11 bases align to TRBD2. The CDR3 spans 15 residues. With 6 bases clipped from V and 2 bases from J, the junction kept 6 bases outside the gene matches. CDR1 MDHEN and CDR2 SYDVKM come from the germline V gene. The CDR3 nucleotides are TGTGCCAGCAGGTGGGGACTAGCGGCTCCCTACGAGCAGTACTTC. Translated, it gives CASRWGLAAPYEQYF.

In regard to this clone: The sample holds other DNA sequences that translate to the same CDR3. The CDR3 region is CAWSVEGNQPQHF. CDR3 sequence (DNA): TGTGCCTGGAGTGTGGAGGGGAATCAGCCCCAGCATTTT. The chain joins TRBV30 to TRBJ1-5, with D perhaps TRBD1 (5 bases). V lost 0 bases to trimming and J lost 4 bases, with 7 bases between them. The germline CDR1 and CDR2 sequences are GTSNPN and SVGIG (reference sequence). The CDR3 covers 13 residues.

The rearrangement joins TRBV29-1 to TRBJ1-4, with unresolved D. The length of the CDR3 is 12 residues. CDR1 and CDR2 from the germline V gene are SQVTM and ANQGSEA. Trimming left V 6 bases short and J 2 bases short, with 7 bases between. The CDR3 spells CSVSGTNEKLFF. CDR3 nucleotides: TGCAGCGTGTCGGGGACTAATGAAAAACTGTTTTTT. Supplemented by reference TRBV29-1 and TRBJ1-4, the full variable domain reads SAVISQKPSRDICQRGTSLTIQCQVDSQVTMMFWYRQQPGQSLTLIATANQGSEATYESGFVIDKFPISRPNLTFSTLTVSNMSPEDSSIYLCSVSGTNEKLFFGSGTQLSVL.